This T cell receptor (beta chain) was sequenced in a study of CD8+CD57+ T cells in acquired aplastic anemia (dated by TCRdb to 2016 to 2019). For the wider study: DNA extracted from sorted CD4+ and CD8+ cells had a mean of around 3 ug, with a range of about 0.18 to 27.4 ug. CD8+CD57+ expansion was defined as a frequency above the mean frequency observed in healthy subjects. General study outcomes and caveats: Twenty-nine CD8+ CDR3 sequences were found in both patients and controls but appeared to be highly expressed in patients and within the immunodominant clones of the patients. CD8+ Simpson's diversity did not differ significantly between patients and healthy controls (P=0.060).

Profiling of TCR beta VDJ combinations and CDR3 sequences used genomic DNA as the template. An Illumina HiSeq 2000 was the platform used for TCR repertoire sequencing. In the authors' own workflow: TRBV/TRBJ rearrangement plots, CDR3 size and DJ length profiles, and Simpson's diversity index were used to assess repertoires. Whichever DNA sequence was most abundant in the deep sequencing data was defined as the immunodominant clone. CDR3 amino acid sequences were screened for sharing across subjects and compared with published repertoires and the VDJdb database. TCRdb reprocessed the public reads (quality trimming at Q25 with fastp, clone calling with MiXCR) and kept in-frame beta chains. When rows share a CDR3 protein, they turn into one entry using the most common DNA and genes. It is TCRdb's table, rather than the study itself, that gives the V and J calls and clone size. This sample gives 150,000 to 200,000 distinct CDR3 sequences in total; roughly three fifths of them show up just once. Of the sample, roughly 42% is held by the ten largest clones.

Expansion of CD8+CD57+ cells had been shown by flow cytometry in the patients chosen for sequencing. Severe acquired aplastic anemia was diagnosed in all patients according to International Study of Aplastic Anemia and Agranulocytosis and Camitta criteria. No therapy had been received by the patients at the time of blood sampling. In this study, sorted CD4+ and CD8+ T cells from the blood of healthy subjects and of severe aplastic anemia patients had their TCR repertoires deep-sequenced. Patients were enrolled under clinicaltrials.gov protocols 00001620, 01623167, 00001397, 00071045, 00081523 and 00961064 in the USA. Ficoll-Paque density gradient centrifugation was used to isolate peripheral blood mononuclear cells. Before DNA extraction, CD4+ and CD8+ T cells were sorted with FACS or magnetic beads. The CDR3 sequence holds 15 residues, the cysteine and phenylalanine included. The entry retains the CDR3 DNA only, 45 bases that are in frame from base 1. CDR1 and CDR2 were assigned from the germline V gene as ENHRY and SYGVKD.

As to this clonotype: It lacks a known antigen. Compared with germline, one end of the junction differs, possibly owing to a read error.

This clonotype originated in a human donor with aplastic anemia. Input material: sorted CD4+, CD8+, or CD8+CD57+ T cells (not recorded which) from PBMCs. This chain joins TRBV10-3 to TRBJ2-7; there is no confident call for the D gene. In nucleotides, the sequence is TGTGCCATCGGTGAGTCGATTGCGGCGATTGACGAGCAGTACTTC. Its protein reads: CAIGESIAAIDEQYF.